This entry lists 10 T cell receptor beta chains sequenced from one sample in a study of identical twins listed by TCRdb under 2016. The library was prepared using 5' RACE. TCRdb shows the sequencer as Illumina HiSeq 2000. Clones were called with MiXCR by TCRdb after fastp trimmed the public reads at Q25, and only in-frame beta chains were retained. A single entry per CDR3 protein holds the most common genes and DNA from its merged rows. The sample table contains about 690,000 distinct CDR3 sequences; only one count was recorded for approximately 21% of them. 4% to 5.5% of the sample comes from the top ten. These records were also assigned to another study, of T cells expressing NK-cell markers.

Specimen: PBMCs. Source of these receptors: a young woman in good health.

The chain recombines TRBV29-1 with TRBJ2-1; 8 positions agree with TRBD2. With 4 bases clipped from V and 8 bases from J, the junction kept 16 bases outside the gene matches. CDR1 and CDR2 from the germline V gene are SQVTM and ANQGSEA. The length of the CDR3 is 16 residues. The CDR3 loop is CSVGLAGILPLHEQFF. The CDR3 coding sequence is TGCAGCGTTGGCCTAGCGGGCATCCTACCCCTCCATGAGCAGTTCTTC.

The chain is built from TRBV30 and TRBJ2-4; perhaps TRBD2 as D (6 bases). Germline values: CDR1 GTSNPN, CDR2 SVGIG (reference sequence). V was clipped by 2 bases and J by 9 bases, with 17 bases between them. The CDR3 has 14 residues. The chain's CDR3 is CAWSRSSEGTIQYF. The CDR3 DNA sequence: TGTGCCTGGAGTAGGTCTAGCGAAGGAACCATTCAGTACTTC.

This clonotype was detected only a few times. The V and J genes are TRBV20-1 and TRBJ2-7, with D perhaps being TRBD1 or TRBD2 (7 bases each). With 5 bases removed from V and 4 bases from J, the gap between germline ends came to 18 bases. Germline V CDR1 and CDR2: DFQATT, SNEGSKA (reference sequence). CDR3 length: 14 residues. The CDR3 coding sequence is TGCAGTGCTTGCGACAGGGAGCGGGGTTACGAGCAGTACTTC. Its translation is CSACDRERGYEQYF.

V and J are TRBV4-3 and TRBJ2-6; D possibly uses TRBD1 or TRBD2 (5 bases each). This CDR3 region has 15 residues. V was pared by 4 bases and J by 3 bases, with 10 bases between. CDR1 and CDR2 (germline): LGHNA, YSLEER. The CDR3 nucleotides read TGCGCCAGCAGCCGGGACCCCGGTGGGGCCAACGTCCTGACTTTC. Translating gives CASSRDPGGANVLTF.

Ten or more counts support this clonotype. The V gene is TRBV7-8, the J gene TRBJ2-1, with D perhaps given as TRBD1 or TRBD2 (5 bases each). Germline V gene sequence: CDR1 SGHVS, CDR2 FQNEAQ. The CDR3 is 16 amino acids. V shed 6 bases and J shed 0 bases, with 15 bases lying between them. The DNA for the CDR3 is TGTGCCAGCAGATTACTACGAGGGGACTCCTACAATGAGCAGTTCTTC. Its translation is CASRLLRGDSYNEQFF.

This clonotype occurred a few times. This CDR3 is CASSLMSRSYEQYF. In DNA form, the CDR3 reads TGTGCCAGCAGCCTGATGAGCAGATCCTACGAGCAGTACTTC. This chain joins TRBV3-1 and TRBJ2-7; D not resolved. Looked up from germline, CDR1 is LGHDT and CDR2 is YNNKEL (reference sequence). CDR3 size: 14 residues. Trimming took 4 bases from V and 1 from J, leaving 11 bases between them.

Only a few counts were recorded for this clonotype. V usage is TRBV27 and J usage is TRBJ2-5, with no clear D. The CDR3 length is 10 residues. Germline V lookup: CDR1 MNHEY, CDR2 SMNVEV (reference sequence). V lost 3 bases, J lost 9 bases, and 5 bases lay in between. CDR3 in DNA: TGTGCCAGCAGTTTTAATCCCCAGTACTTC. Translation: CASSFNPQYF.

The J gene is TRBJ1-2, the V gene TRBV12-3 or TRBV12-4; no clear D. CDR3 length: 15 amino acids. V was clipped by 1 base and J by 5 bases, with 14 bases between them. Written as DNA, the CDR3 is TGTGCCAGCAGTTTAGGAATTCTCGGCGGATATGGCTACACCTTC. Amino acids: CASSLGILGGYGYTF.

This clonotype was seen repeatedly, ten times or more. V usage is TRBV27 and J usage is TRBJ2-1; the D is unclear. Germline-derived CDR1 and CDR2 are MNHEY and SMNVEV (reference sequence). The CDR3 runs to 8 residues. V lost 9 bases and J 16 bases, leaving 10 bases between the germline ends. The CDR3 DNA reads TGTGCCAGTTTCGACTCCTTCTTC. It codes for CASFDSFF.

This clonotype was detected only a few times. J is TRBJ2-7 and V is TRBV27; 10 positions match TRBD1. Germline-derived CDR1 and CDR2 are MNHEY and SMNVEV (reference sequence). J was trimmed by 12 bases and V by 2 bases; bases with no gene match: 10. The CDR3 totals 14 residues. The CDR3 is CASSLDMGQGSWYF. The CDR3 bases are TGTGCCAGCAGTTTAGATATGGGACAGGGGTCGTGGTACTTC.